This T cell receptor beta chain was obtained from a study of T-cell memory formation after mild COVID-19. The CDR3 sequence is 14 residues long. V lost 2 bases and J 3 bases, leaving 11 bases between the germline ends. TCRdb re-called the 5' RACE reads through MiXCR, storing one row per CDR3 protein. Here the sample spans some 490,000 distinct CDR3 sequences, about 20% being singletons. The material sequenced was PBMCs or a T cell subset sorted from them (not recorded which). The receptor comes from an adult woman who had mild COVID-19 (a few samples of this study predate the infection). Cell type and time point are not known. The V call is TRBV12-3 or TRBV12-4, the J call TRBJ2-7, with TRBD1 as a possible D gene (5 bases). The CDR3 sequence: CASSLSQGIYEQYF. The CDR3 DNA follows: TGTGCCAGCAGTTTATCTCAGGGTATCTACGAGCAGTACTTC.